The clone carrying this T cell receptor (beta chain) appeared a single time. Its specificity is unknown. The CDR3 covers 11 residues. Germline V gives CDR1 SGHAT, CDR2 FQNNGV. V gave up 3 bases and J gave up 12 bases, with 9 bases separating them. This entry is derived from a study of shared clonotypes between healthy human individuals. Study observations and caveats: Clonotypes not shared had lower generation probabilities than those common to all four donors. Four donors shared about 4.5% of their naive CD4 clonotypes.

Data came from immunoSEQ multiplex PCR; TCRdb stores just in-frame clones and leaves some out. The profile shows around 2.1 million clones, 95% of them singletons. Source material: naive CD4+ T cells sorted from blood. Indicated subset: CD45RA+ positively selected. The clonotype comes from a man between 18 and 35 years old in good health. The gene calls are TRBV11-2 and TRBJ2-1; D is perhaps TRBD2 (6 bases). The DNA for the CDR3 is TGTGCCAGCAGCTTCCGACTAGGGCAGTTCTTC. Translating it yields CASSFRLGQFF. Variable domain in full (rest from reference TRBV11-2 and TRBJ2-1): EAGVAQSPRYKIIEKRQSVAFWCNPISGHATLYWYQQILGQGPKLLIQFQNNGVVDDSQLPKDRFSAERLKGVDSTLKIQPAKLEDSAVYLCASSFRLGQFFGPGTRLTVL.